This T cell receptor (beta chain) was sequenced for a study of blood T cell repertoires in COVID-19. Germline CDR1 is LNHDA and CDR2 is SQIVND (reference sequence). V shed 6 bases and J shed 0 bases, with 7 bases lying between them. CDR3 length: 13 amino acids. The assay was immunoSEQ multiplex PCR, and TCRdb's table has in-frame clones only and misses some. The data contain 200,000 to 300,000 clones, around 84% of them singletons. The sequenced material came from peripheral blood. J is TRBJ2-3 and V is TRBV19; D is unclear. The clonotype was recovered from a man between 60 and 75 years old with acute or convalescent COVID-19. The CDR3 here is CASRAPSTDTQYF. The CDR3 coding sequence is TGTGCCAGTAGGGCTCCTAGCACAGATACGCAGTATTTT.